Listed here are 15 T cell receptor beta chains from one sample, sequenced in a study of T-cell memory formation after mild COVID-19. In TCRdb, the 5' RACE reads were re-called with MiXCR into one record per CDR3 protein. The table has about 130,000 distinct CDR3 sequences, less than 6.5% seen once. Sample: PBMCs or a T cell subset sorted from them (not recorded which). The source of these receptors is an adult woman who had mild COVID-19 (a few samples of this study predate the infection). Cell type and time point are not known.

The CDR3 DNA sequence: TGTGCCACCAGTGGAAACACAGATACGCAGTATTTT. It specifies CATSGNTDTQYF. The chain employs TRBV24-1 and TRBJ2-3; D not certain. The V end lost 5 bases, the J end lost 2 bases, and 4 bases lay between the germline ends. The germline gives CDR1 KGHDR, CDR2 SFDVKD. The CDR3 is 12 residues long.

This clonotype was counted many times. The chain joins TRBV27 to TRBJ1-2; no reliable D call. Germline CDR1 and CDR2: MNHEY and SMNVEV (reference sequence). The CDR3 has 17 residues. The V end lost 2 bases, the J end lost 5 bases, and 21 bases lay between the germline ends. As DNA, the CDR3 is TGTGCCAGCAGTTTAAGTCGGGGAACGGTTGTATTATATGGCTACACCTTC. It encodes CASSLSRGTVVLYGYTF.

This rearrangement joins TRBV20-1 to TRBJ1-3; possible D gene TRBD1, 6 bases. CDR1 and CDR2 (germline): DFQATT, SNEGSKA (reference sequence). This CDR3 comprises 12 residues. The V end was cut by 5 bases, the J end by 3 bases, with 8 bases between. The CDR3 sequence is CSAPGDGNTIYF. The CDR3 nucleotides are TGCAGTGCTCCAGGGGATGGAAACACCATATATTTT.

This clonotype was counted only a few times. The genes are TRBV9 and TRBJ2-7, with 8 positions matching TRBD1. This CDR3 is built from 15 residues. Trimming removed 4 bases from V and 1 base from J; junction bases left unmatched: 7. CDR1 is SGDLS, CDR2 YYNGEE, per germline. Here the CDR3 DNA reads TGTGCCAGCAGCCCTCGGACAGGGCCATCCTACGAGCAGTACTTC. The encoded protein is CASSPRTGPSYEQYF.

This clonotype occurred many times. The chain links TRBV7-2 to TRBJ2-1, with 10 bases that match TRBD2. The CDR3 covers 15 residues. Trimming removed 5 bases from V and 5 bases from J; junction bases left unmatched: 6. Germline V gives CDR1 SGHTA, CDR2 FQGNSA. CDR3 amino acids: CASSRRTSGNNEQFF. The CDR3 bases are TGTGCCAGCAGCCGACGCACTAGCGGGAACAATGAGCAGTTCTTC.

This sequence joins TRBV15 and TRBJ2-5, with no clear D. Germline lookup yields CDR1 LNHNV and CDR2 YYDKDF (reference sequence). CDR3 length equals 12 residues. V was trimmed by 4 bases and J by 2 bases, leaving 5 bases between them. This chain's CDR3 is CATSKPQETQYF. Here the CDR3 DNA reads TGTGCCACCAGCAAACCACAAGAGACCCAGTACTTC.

This clonotype occurred many times. V and J are TRBV7-2 and TRBJ1-1; weak D call: TRBD1 (5 bases). CDR3 length equals 12 residues. Germline CDR1 and CDR2: SGHTA and FQGNSA. V gave up 6 bases and J gave up 9 bases, with 14 bases separating them. The CDR3 protein is CASSFDSRQAFF. The CDR3 nucleotides read TGTGCCAGCAGTTTCGACAGCCGCCAAGCTTTCTTT.

The rearrangement uses TRBV29-1 and TRBJ1-1; no clear D. CDR3 length: 13 residues. Germline values: CDR1 SQVTM, CDR2 ANQGSEA. Trimming removed 3 bases at V and 4 bases at J, with 12 bases between. In nucleotides, the CDR3 is TGCAGCGTTGAGGAGGGCCGGGGCACTGAAGCTTTCTTT. Amino acids: CSVEEGRGTEAFF.

The genes are TRBV7-2 and TRBJ2-3; the D gene is possibly TRBD2 (6 bases). The CDR3 is made up of 16 amino acids. V lost 0 bases and J 2 bases, leaving 12 bases between the germline ends. Germline V gene sequence: CDR1 SGHTA, CDR2 FQGNSA. The CDR3 region is CASSLAGRGVTDTQYF. The DNA of the CDR3 is TGTGCCAGCAGCTTAGCCGGGAGAGGAGTCACAGATACGCAGTATTTT. The whole variable domain, filled in from reference TRBV7-2 and TRBJ2-3, reads GAGVSQSPSNKVTEKGKDVELRCDPISGHTALYWYRQSLGQGLEFLIYFQGNSAPDKSGLPSDRFSAERTGGSVSTLTIQRTQQEDSAVYLCASSLAGRGVTDTQYFGPGTRLTVL.

The chain joins TRBV12-3 or TRBV12-4 to TRBJ1-1; D not certain. With 2 bases removed from V and 9 bases from J, the gap between germline ends came to 7 bases. CDR3 length: 11 residues. CDR3 coding DNA: TGTGCCAGCAGTTTAAGAGGCCAAGCTTTCTTT. Protein sequence: CASSLRGQAFF.

This clonotype was detected a few times. V gene TRBV12-3 or TRBV12-4 combines with J gene TRBJ2-1; D uncertain. V dropped 4 bases and J dropped 5 bases, with 12 bases sitting between them. The CDR3 consists of 14 residues. CDR3 DNA sequence: TGTGCCAGCAGTTCCACCTCTATAAACAATGAGCAGTTCTTC. It specifies CASSSTSINNEQFF.

This clonotype appeared a few times. The chain joins TRBV20-1 to TRBJ2-3; D may be TRBD1 (5 bases). The CDR3 totals 14 residues. The V gene lost 4 bases and the J gene lost 1 base, with 12 bases spanning the gap. CDR1 and CDR2 from the germline V gene are DFQATT and SNEGSKA (reference sequence). This CDR3 reads CSAMVRVGTDTQYF. CDR3 coding DNA: TGCAGTGCTATGGTCAGGGTGGGCACAGATACGCAGTATTTT.

This clonotype came up many times. This chain uses TRBV12-3 or TRBV12-4 with TRBJ2-2; 11 nucleotides align to TRBD2. J gave up 7 bases and V 4 bases, and 5 bases lay outside the gene matches. CDR3 length: 15 amino acids. In nucleotides, the CDR3 is TGTGCCAGCAGTTCACTAGCGGGGGTCCTCGGGGAGCTGTTTTTT. Protein: CASSSLAGVLGELFF.

This clonotype came up many times. This CDR3 is CASSSGLSPSHEQYF. In DNA, the CDR3 is TGCGCCAGCAGTTCGGGTCTATCCCCCAGCCACGAGCAGTACTTC. The chain recombines TRBV5-1 with TRBJ2-7; no reliable D call. The CDR3 sequence is 15 residues long. Trimming took 5 bases from V and 5 from J, leaving 20 bases between them. From germline, CDR1 is SGHRS and CDR2 YFSETQ.

This clonotype was detected ten times or more. This sequence joins TRBV20-1 and TRBJ2-7; 10 nucleotides align to TRBD1. This CDR3 is built from 14 residues. Germline V gene lookup returns CDR1 DFQATT and CDR2 SNEGSKA (reference sequence). J was trimmed by 5 bases and V by 4 bases; bases with no gene match: 8. CDR3 protein: CSAKHRDRGHEQYF. The CDR3 region has the DNA TGCAGTGCTAAACACCGGGACAGGGGTCACGAGCAGTACTTC.